The rows below give T cell receptor beta chains drawn from one sample of a study of shared T cell receptors in the human thymus. Measured with immunoSEQ multiplex PCR; TCRdb has only the in-frame clones, and not every one. In the table there are approximately 400,000 clones, over 90% of which are singletons. Sequencing was performed on thymocytes. Receptor source: a human donor. Both conserved end residues are part of each CDR3. Fields, in order: D gene, J gene, clone size, V gene, CDR3 DNA, CDR3 protein. The D gene is left open where the match is weak. Rows may omit the clone size; those that give it use once, few, many or a size class.

d_call: NA
j_call: TRBJ2-7
clone_size: NA
v_call: TRBV6-6
cdr3_nt: TGTGCCAGCAGTTCCCCAGGGCGGGAATCCTACGAGCAGTACTTC
cdr3_aa: CASSSPGRESYEQYF

d_call: TRBD1
j_call: TRBJ2-2
clone_size: NA
v_call: TRBV28
cdr3_nt: TGTGCCAGCAGTTTGAAACAGGGGTATGGCACCGGGGAGCTGTTTTTT
cdr3_aa: CASSLKQGYGTGELFF

d_call: TRBD1
j_call: TRBJ2-3
clone_size: NA
v_call: TRBV4-2
cdr3_nt: TGTGCCAGCAGCCCGCAGCTACCAGCGGACAGGTATAACCTTCAGAGGTATTTT
cdr3_aa: CASSPQLPADRYNLQRYF

d_call: NA
j_call: TRBJ1-5
clone_size: NA
v_call: TRBV28
cdr3_nt: TGTGCCAGCAGCCATTGGGACAGCAATCAGCCCCAGCATTTT
cdr3_aa: CASSHWDSNQPQHF

d_call: NA
j_call: TRBJ2-1
clone_size: NA
v_call: TRBV11-1
cdr3_nt: TGTGCCAGCAGGGGGAACAATGAGCAGTTCTTC
cdr3_aa: CASRGNNEQFF

d_call: NA
j_call: TRBJ1-3
clone_size: once
v_call: TRBV10-3
cdr3_nt: TGTGCCATTATCAGGCGACTATCTCCTGGAAACACCATATATTTT
cdr3_aa: CAIIRRLSPGNTIYF

d_call: TRBD2
j_call: TRBJ2-1
clone_size: NA
v_call: TRBV5-6
cdr3_nt: TGTGCCAGCAGAGAAAGGACTAGCGGGACCTACAATGAGCAGTTCTTC
cdr3_aa: CASRERTSGTYNEQFF

d_call: TRBD2
j_call: TRBJ2-5
clone_size: NA
v_call: TRBV4-2
cdr3_nt: TGTGCCAGCAGCCACCGCGGGAGGGCCGGGGAGACCCAGTACTTC
cdr3_aa: CASSHRGRAGETQYF

d_call: TRBD2
j_call: TRBJ2-1
clone_size: NA
v_call: TRBV29-1
cdr3_nt: TGCAGCGTTGTAGCGGGAGGAGGTAATGAGCAGTTCTTC
cdr3_aa: CSVVAGGGNEQFF

d_call: TRBD2
j_call: TRBJ2-1
clone_size: NA
v_call: TRBV7-7
cdr3_nt: TGTGCTAGCAGCTCTAGGATGACTAGCGGGAGGGCCAATGAGCAGTTCTTC
cdr3_aa: CASSSRMTSGRANEQFF

d_call: TRBD2
j_call: TRBJ2-7
clone_size: NA
v_call: TRBV5-1
cdr3_nt: TGCGCCAGCAGCCTCCGCAACGGGAGGTCCTTAAAGGCCTACGAGCAGTACTTC
cdr3_aa: CASSLRNGRSLKAYEQYF